This T cell receptor beta chain comes out of a study of beta chain features in type 1 diabetes. Study-level information: On cell yields, gender and age, patients and healthy donors were similar.

This clone was detected a few times. Antigen: not known. Study results and limitations: In these data, an HLA type influence on TCRB rearrangement remained unresolved.

TCRB transcripts that were expressed got sequenced, as all of the isolated RNA had been reverse transcribed. Only in-frame clones appear in the TCRdb table, and some are missing; sequencing was by immunoSEQ multiplex PCR. The table records roughly 250,000 clones, around 9.6% of them present only once. The V end was cut by 6 bases, the J end by 9 bases, with 12 bases between. The CDR3 is 12 amino acids. CDR1 is MNHEY and CDR2 is SMNVEV in the germline V gene (reference sequence). A heparinised blood draw that averaged about 100 mL was obtained once from each donor. Sorting with CD45RO/CCR7/CD25/CD127/CD95/CD27 yielded naive, central memory, regulatory and stem-like memory CD4+ cells.

Sequencing was performed on naive CD4+ T cells from blood. This chain connects TRBV27 to TRBJ2-1; unclear D gene. This receptor was obtained from a woman between 18 and 30 years old in good health. The CDR3 DNA sequence: TGTGCCAGCAGCCTCGTACGAGGTGAGCAGTTCTTC. Amino acid sequence: CASSLVRGEQFF.